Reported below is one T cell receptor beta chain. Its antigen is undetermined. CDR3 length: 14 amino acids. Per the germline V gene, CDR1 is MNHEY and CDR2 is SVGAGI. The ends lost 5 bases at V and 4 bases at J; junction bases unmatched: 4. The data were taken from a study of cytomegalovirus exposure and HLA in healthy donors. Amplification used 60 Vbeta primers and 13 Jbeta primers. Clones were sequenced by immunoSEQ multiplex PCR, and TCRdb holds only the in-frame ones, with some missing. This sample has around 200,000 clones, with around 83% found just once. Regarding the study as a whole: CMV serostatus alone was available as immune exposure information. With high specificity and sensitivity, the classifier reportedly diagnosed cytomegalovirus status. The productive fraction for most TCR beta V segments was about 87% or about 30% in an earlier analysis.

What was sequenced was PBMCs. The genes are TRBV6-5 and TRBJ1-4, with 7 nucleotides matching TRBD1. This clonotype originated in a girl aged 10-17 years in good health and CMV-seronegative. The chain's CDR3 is CASSLRGSNEKLFF. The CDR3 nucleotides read TGTGCCAGCAGTCTCAGGGGGAGTAATGAAAAACTGTTTTTT.